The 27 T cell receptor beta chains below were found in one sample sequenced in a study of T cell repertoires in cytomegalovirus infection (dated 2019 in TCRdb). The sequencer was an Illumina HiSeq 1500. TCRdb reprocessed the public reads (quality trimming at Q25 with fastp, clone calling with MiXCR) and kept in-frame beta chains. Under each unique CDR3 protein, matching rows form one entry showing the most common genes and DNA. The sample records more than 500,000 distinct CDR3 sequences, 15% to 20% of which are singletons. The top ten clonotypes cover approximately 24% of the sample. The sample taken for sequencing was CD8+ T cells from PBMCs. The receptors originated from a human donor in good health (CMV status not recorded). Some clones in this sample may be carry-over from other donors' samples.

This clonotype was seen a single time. CDR3 protein: CASSFAGSVTEAFF. CDR3 sequence (DNA): TGTGCCAGCAGTTTCGCGGGGTCTGTCACTGAAGCTTTCTTT. The rearrangement joins TRBV27 to TRBJ1-1; D gene unclear. Trimming removed 3 bases from V and 4 bases from J, with 12 bases in between. This CDR3 region has 14 residues. The germline V gene has CDR1 MNHEY and CDR2 SMNVEV (reference sequence).

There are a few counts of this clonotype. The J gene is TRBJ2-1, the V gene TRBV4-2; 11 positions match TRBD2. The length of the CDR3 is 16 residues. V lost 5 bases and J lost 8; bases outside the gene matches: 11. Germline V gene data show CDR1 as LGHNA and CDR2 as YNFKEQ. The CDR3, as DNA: TGTGCCAGCAGCGAACCCTTAGCGGGAGGGTCAGATGAGCAGTTCTTC. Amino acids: CASSEPLAGGSDEQFF.

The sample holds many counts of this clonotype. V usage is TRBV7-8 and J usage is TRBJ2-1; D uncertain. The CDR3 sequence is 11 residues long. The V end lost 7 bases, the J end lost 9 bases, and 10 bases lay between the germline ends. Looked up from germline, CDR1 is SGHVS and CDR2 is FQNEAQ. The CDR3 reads CASIVDGEQFF. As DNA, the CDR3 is TGTGCCAGCATTGTAGATGGTGAGCAGTTCTTC.

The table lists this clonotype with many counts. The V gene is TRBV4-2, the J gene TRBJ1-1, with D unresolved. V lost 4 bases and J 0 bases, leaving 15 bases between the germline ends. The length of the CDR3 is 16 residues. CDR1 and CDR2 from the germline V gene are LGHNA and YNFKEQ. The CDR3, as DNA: TGTGCCAGCAGCCCTCGTATAGGCCCGGTGAACACTGAAGCTTTCTTT. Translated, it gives CASSPRIGPVNTEAFF.

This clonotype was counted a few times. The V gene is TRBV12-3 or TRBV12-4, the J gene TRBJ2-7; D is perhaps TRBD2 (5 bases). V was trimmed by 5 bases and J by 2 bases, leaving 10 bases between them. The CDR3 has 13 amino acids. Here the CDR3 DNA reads TGTGCCAGCAGTCCGGGAATTACCTACGAGCAGTACTTC. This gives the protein CASSPGITYEQYF.

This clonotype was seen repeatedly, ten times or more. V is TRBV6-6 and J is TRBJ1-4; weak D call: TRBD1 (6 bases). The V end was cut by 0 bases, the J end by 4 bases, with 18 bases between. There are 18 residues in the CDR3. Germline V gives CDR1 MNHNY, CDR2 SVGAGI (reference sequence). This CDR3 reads CASSYSTGQLMGNEKLFF. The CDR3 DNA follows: TGTGCCAGCAGTTACTCGACAGGACAGCTCATGGGTAATGAAAAACTGTTTTTT.

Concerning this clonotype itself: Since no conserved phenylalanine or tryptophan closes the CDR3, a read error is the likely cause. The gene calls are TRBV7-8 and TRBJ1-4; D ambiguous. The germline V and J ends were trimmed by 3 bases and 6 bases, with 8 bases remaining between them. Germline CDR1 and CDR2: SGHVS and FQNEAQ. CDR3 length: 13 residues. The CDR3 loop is CASSLREYEKLFL. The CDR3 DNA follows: TGTGCCAGCAGCTTGAGAGAATATGAAAAACTGTTTTTA.

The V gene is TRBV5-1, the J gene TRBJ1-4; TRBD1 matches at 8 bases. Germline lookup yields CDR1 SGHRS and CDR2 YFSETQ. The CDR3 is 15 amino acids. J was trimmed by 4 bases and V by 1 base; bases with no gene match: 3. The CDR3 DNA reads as TGCGCCAGCAGCTTGAGGGACAGGCTTAATGAAAAACTGTTTTTT. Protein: CASSLRDRLNEKLFF.

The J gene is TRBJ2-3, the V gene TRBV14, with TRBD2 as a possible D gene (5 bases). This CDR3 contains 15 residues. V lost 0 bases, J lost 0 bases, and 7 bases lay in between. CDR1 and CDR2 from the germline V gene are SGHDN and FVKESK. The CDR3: CASSQEAVSTDTQYF. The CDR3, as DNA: TGTGCCAGCAGCCAAGAAGCGGTTAGCACAGATACGCAGTATTTT. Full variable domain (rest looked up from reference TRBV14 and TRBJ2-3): EAGVTQFPSHSVIEKGQTVTLRCDPISGHDNLYWYRRVMGKEIKFLLHFVKESKQDESGMPNNRFLAERTGGTYSTLKVQPAELEDSGVYFCASSQEAVSTDTQYFGPGTRLTVL.

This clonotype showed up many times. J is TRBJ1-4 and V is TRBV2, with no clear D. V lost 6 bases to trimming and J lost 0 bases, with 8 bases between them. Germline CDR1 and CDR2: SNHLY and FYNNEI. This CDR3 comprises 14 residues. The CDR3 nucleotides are TGTGCCAGCAGCCCGAGAGCAACTAATGAAAAACTGTTTTTT. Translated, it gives CASSPRATNEKLFF.

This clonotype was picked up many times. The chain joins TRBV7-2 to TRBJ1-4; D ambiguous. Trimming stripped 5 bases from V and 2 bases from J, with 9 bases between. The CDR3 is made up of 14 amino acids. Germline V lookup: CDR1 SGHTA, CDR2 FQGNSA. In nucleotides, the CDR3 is TGTGCCAGCAGCGAGGGAACCACTAATGAAAAACTGTTTTTT. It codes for CASSEGTTNEKLFF.

CDR3 residues: CSVDRDYGYTF. CDR3 sequence (DNA): TGCAGCGTTGATCGGGACTATGGCTACACCTTC. The J gene is TRBJ1-2, the V gene TRBV29-1; D unresolved. Germline-derived CDR1 and CDR2 are SQVTM and ANQGSEA. V lost 3 bases and J lost 3, with 5 bases in between. The CDR3 contains 11 residues.

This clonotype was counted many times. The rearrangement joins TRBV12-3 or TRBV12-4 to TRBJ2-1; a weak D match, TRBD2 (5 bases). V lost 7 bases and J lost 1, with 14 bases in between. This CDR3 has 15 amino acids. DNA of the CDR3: TGTGCCAGCATCCCAAGAGGGCGTTCCTACAATGAGCAGTTCTTC. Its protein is CASIPRGRSYNEQFF.

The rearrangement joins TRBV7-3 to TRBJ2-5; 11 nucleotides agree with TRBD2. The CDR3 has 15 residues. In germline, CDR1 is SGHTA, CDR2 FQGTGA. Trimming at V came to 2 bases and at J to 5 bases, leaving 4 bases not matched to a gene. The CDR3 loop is CASSLGIAGGETQYF. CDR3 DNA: TGTGCCAGCAGCTTAGGAATAGCGGGAGGGGAGACCCAGTACTTC.

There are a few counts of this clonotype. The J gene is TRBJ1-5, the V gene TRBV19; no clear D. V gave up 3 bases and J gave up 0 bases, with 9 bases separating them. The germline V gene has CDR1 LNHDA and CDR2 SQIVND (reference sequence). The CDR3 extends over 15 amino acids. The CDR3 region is CASSMQVYSNQPQHF. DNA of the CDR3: TGTGCCAGTAGTATGCAGGTATATAGCAATCAGCCCCAGCATTTT.

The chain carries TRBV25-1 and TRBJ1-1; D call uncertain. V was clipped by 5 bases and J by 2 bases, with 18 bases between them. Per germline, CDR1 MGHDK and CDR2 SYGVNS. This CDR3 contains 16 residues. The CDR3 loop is CASSSGKRVTNTEAFF. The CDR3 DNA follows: TGTGCCAGCAGTTCGGGGAAAAGGGTGACAAACACTGAAGCTTTCTTT.

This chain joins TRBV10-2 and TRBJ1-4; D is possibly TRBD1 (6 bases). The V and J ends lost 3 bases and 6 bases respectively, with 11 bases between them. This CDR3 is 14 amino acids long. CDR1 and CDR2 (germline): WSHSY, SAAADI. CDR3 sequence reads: CASSDPGEDEKLFF. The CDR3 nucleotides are TGCGCCAGCAGTGATCCAGGGGAAGATGAAAAACTGTTTTTT.

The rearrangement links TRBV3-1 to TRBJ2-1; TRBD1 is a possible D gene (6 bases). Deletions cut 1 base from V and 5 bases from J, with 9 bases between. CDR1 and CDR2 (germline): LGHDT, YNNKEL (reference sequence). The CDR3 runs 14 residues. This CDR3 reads CASSQGWGHNEQFF. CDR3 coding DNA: TGTGCCAGCAGCCAAGGATGGGGGCACAATGAGCAGTTCTTC.

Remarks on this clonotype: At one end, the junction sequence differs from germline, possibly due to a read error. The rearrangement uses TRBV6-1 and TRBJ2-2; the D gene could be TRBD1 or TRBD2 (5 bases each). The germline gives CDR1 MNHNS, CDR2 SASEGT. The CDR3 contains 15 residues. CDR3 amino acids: CASSFRDVNTGVLFF. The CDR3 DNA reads TGTGCCAGCAGTTTCCGGGACGTAAACACCGGGGTGCTGTTTTTT.

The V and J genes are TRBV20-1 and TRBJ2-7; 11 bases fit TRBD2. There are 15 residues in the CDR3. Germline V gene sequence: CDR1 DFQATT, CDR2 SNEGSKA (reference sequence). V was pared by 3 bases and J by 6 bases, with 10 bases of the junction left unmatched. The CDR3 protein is CSARGSGGAYGEQYF. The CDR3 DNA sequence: TGCAGTGCTAGGGGTAGCGGGGGGGCCTATGGCGAGCAGTACTTC.

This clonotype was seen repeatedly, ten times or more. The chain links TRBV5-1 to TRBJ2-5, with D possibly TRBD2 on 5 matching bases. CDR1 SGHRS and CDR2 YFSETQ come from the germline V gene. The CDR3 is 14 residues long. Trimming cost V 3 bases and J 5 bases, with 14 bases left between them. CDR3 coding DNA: TGCGCCAGCAGCTCCCGCGGGTCGCAGGAGACCCAGTACTTC. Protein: CASSSRGSQETQYF.

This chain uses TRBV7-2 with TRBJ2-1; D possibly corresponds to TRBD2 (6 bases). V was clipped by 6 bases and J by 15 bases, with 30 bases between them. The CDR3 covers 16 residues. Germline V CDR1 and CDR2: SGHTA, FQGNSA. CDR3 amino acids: CASSGVLEGHYNETFF. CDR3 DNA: TGTGCCAGCAGTGGAGTGTTGGAGGGCCACTACAATGAGACGTTCTTC.

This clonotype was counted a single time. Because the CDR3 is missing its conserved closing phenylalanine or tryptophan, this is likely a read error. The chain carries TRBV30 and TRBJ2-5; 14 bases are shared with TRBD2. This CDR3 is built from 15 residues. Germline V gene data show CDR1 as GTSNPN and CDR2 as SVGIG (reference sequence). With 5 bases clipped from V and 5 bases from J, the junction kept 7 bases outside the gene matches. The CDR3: CAWSTGTSGSETQYL. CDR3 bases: TGTGCCTGGTCAACCGGGACTAGCGGGAGTGAGACCCAGTACTTA.

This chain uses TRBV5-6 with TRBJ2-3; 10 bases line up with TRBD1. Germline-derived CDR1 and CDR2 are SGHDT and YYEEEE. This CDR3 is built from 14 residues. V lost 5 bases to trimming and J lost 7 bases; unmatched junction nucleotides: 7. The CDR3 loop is CASSPGTGEHTQYF. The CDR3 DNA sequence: TGTGCCAGCAGTCCCGGGACAGGGGAACATACGCAGTATTTT.

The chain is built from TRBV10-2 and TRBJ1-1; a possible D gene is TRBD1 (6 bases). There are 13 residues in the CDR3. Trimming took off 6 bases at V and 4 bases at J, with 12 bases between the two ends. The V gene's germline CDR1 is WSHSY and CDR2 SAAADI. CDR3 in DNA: TGCGCCAGCAGGACAGGCCCGCTCACTGAAGCTTTCTTT. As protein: CASRTGPLTEAFF.

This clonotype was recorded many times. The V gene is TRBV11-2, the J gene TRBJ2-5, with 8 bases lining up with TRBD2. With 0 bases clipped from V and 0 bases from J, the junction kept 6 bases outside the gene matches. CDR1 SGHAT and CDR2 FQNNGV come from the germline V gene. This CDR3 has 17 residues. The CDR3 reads CASSLEGGSGDQETQYF. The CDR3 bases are TGTGCCAGCAGCTTAGAAGGAGGTAGCGGGGACCAAGAGACCCAGTACTTC.

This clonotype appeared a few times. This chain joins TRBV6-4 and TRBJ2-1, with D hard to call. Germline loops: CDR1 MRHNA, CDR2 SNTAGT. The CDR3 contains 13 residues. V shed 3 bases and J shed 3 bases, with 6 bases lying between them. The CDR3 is CASSENFYNEQFF. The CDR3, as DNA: TGTGCCAGCAGTGAGAACTTCTACAATGAGCAGTTCTTC.